These T cell receptor beta chains were read from a single sample in a study of blood T cell repertoires in COVID-19. Some clones are missing from TCRdb's copy, which holds only in-frame ones; the method was immunoSEQ multiplex PCR. The table records 350,000 to 400,000 clones, roughly 92% of them present only once. Sequencing was done on a sample of PBMCs or T cells enriched from blood (not recorded which). These receptors originate from a woman aged 40-49 years who had been exposed to COVID-19. The CDR3 runs from the conserved cysteine through the conserved F or W. Each record gives: D gene, V gene, J gene, clone size, CDR3 DNA, CDR3 protein. D genes are given only for firm matches. The size of a clone is reported for some rows only, either as once, few or many, or as a class for expanded clones.

d_gene: .; v_gene: TRBV27; j_gene: TRBJ1-1; abundance: .; CDR3nt: TGTGCCAGCAGTTTTTCCGGGGGAAACACTGAAGCTTTCTTT; CDR3aa: CASSFSGGNTEAFF
d_gene: TRBD2; v_gene: TRBV7-2; j_gene: TRBJ2-2; abundance: once; CDR3nt: TGTGCCAGCAGCGCCGGACTAGCGGGGTCGAGGACCGGGGAGCTGTTTTTT; CDR3aa: CASSAGLAGSRTGELFF
d_gene: .; v_gene: TRBV27; j_gene: TRBJ2-2; abundance: .; CDR3nt: TGTGCCAGCAGTTCTACACAGGGCGCCGGGGAGCTGTTTTTT; CDR3aa: CASSSTQGAGELFF
d_gene: .; v_gene: TRBV27; j_gene: TRBJ2-7; abundance: .; CDR3nt: TGTGCCAGCAGTTCCTGGCCCTCCTACGAGCAGTACTTC; CDR3aa: CASSSWPSYEQYF
d_gene: .; v_gene: TRBV11-2; j_gene: TRBJ1-5; abundance: .; CDR3nt: TGTGCCAGCAGCCGGACGGGAGCTAATCAGCCCCAGCATTTT; CDR3aa: CASSRTGANQPQHF
d_gene: TRBD1; v_gene: TRBV18; j_gene: TRBJ1-2; abundance: .; CDR3nt: TGTGCCAGCTCACCAGGACAGGGAGCTAACTATGGCTACACCTTC; CDR3aa: CASSPGQGANYGYTF
d_gene: .; v_gene: TRBV19; j_gene: TRBJ1-6; abundance: .; CDR3nt: TGTGCCAGTAGTATAAGGGGGTTTTATAATTCACCCCTCCACTTT; CDR3aa: CASSIRGFYNSPLHF
d_gene: .; v_gene: TRBV27; j_gene: TRBJ1-2; abundance: once; CDR3nt: TGTGCCAGCAGTTTAGACGGTGTGGACAGTCGACGGGACTACACCTTC; CDR3aa: CASSLDGVDSRRDYTF
d_gene: TRBD1; v_gene: TRBV7-9; j_gene: TRBJ1-5; abundance: once; CDR3nt: TGTGCCAGCAGCTTAGCAGGACAGGGCCAATATCAGCCCCAGCATTTT; CDR3aa: CASSLAGQGQYQPQHF
d_gene: .; v_gene: TRBV3-1/TRBV3-2; j_gene: TRBJ1-2; abundance: once; CDR3nt: TGTGCCAGCAGCCAGGAAGGGGGTGGCTACACCTTC; CDR3aa: CASSQEGGGYTF
d_gene: .; v_gene: TRBV7-3; j_gene: TRBJ1-1; abundance: .; CDR3nt: TGTGCCAGCAGCTTAGCCCCCGGCAGGGCTAACACTGAAGCTTTCTTT; CDR3aa: CASSLAPGRANTEAFF
d_gene: TRBD1; v_gene: TRBV15; j_gene: TRBJ1-5; abundance: .; CDR3nt: TGTGCCACCAGCAGCCGACAGGGGAATCAGCCCCAGCATTTT; CDR3aa: CATSSRQGNQPQHF
d_gene: .; v_gene: TRBV14; j_gene: TRBJ1-1; abundance: .; CDR3nt: TGTGCCAGCAGCCAAGTGAGGGGGTTTAGCACTGAAGCTTTCTTT; CDR3aa: CASSQVRGFSTEAFF
d_gene: TRBD2; v_gene: TRBV5-4; j_gene: TRBJ2-7; abundance: .; CDR3nt: TGTGCCGCGGGGGGAGGACTAGTCTACGAGCAGTACTTC; CDR3aa: CAAGGGLVYEQYF
d_gene: .; v_gene: TRBV23-1; j_gene: TRBJ1-6; abundance: once; CDR3nt: TGCGCCAGCAGTCACTCGAAAATATTGTCCAGGGCCCTCCACTTT; CDR3aa: CASSHSKILSRALHF